This T cell receptor beta chain appears in the sequencing data of a study of blood T cell repertoires in COVID-19. Study background: Italy, Spain and the United States were the sources of the convalescent and acute COVID-19 samples. T cells, B-cell-depleted T cells, or PBMCs supplied cDNA or gDNA.

Germline CDR1 reads MDHEN; CDR2 reads SYDVKM. This CDR3 region has 16 residues. The V end lost 4 bases, the J end lost 0 bases, and 15 bases lay between the germline ends. Authors' methods: Counts of nucleated cells, estimated from reference gene primer amplification, were obtained. Repertoires were generated with immunoSEQ multiplex PCR, while TCRdb's copy carries only in-frame clones and drops some. V and J calls and clone size are as listed in that table; D and trimming were resolved from the DNA. The sample lists roughly 260,000 clones, more than 70% occurring once. Source material: peripheral blood. The chain couples TRBV28 to TRBJ1-2; D may be TRBD1 (6 bases). The TCR comes from a woman younger than 35 with acute or convalescent COVID-19. CDR3 nucleotides: TGTGCCAGCAGTTCGAGATGGGACACTTCTAACTATGGCTACACCTTC. Residues: CASSSRWDTSNYGYTF.